This T cell receptor beta chain came from a study of prognosis after radiotherapy for stage I lung cancer. Study-level background: Patients with tumors diagnosed as squamous cell carcinoma numbered more than 5, and those with adenocarcinoma eleven to twelve. A few patients receiving radiotherapy then developed distant metastases (median about seven months), with around 15 showing no significant progression.

Genomic DNA provided the template from which TCR beta CDR3 was amplified by two-round multiplex PCR. Round one of PCR was performed, and it used primers specific to each TRBV and TRBJ gene. TCRdb reprocessed the multiplex PCR reads via MiXCR and lists one record per CDR3 protein. Of some 16,000 distinct CDR3 sequences in the sample, 25% to 30% were seen once. V lost 3 bases to trimming and J lost 6 bases; unmatched junction nucleotides: 6. Germline loops: CDR1 SEHNR, CDR2 FQNEAQ (reference sequence). CDR3 length: 15 residues. This clonotype was counted ten times or more. The antigen remains unidentified. Findings and limits, study-wide: It was in patients who developed distant metastases that Shannon entropy after stereotactic body radiation therapy was lower.

The V and J genes are TRBV7-9 and TRBJ2-1; 9 positions match TRBD2. This sequence was found in a donor of 50 years or more with non-small cell lung cancer. This sample comprised PBMCs, obtained before or after stereotactic body radiation therapy (not recorded which). The DNA of the CDR3 is TGTGCCAGCAGCTTTGCTAGCGGGGTAGGCAATGAGCAGTTCTTC. Protein: CASSFASGVGNEQFF.